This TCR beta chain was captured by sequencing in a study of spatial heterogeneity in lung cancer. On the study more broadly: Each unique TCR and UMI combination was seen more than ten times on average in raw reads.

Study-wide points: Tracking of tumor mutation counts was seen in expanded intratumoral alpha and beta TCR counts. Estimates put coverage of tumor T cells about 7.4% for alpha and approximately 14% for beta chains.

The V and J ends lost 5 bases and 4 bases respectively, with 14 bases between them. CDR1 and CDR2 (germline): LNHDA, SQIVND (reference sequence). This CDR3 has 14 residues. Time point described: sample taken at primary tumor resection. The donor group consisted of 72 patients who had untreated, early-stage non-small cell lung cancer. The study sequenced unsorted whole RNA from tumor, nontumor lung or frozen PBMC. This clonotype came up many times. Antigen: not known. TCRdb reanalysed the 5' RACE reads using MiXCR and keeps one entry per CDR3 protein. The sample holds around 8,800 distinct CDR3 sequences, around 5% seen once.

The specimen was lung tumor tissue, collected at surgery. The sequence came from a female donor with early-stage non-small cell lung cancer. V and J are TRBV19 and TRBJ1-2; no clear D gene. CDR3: CASSPRSSTYGYTF. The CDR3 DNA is TGTGCCAGTAGTCCGCGGAGTAGCACCTATGGCTACACCTTC.